The 8 T cell receptor beta chains listed next were all sequenced from one sample in a study of T cell responses to AZD1222 COVID-19 vaccine. TCRdb's table, derived via immunoSEQ multiplex PCR, lists solely in-frame clones and lacks some. The table lists 65,000 to 85,000 clones, approximately 85% of them singletons. Here the sequenced sample was peripheral blood, taken 28 days after the second AZD1222 dose. Every receptor here comes from an adult who received the AZD1222 COVID-19 vaccine.

The DNA of the CDR3 is TGTGCCAGCAGCCAACCTTTTGACAGCACTGAAGCTTTCTTT. It is translated as CASSQPFDSTEAFF. The chain uses TRBV11-2 and TRBJ1-1, with a weak D call TRBD1 (5 bases). V shed 5 bases and J shed 4 bases, with 14 bases lying between them. Germline V gene lookup returns CDR1 SGHAT and CDR2 FQNNGV. The CDR3 has 14 amino acids.

The J gene is TRBJ2-1, the V gene TRBV13; no clear D gene. In germline, CDR1 is PRHDT, CDR2 FYEKMQ (reference sequence). Trimming shortened V by 0 bases and J by 4 bases, and 13 bases separated the two germline ends. The CDR3 is 16 amino acids. The CDR3 nucleotides are TGTGCCAGCAGCTTAGGCCGTCAGCTGCTTTACAATGAGCAGTTCTTC. Protein product: CASSLGRQLLYNEQFF. Full variable domain (outside the CDR3, taken from reference TRBV13 and TRBJ2-1): AAGVIQSPRHLIKEKRETATLKCYPIPRHDTVYWYQQGPGQDPQFLISFYEKMQSDKGSIPDRFSAQQFSDYHSELNMSSLELGDSALYFCASSLGRQLLYNEQFFGPGTRLTVL.

V gene TRBV4-2 combines with J gene TRBJ1-1; the D is unclear. V was cut by 0 bases and J by 2 bases, with 10 bases left in between. There are 15 residues in the CDR3. The germline V gene encodes CDR1 LGHNA and CDR2 YNFKEQ. The CDR3 protein is CASSQDKEFNTEAFF. The CDR3 DNA is TGTGCCAGCAGCCAAGATAAAGAGTTTAACACTGAAGCTTTCTTT.

As to this clone: The junction does not match germline at one end; this may be a read error. The rearrangement joins TRBV2 to TRBJ2-2; the match to TRBD1 covers 8 bases. The germline V gene has CDR1 SNHLY and CDR2 FYNNEI. CDR3 size: 14 residues. Written as DNA, the CDR3 is TGTGCCAGCAGCGTAGATCGTCCACAGGGGGGGCTGTTTTTT. This gives the protein CASSVDRPQGGLFF.

The chain carries TRBV7-2 and TRBJ1-2; no definite D call. This CDR3 is 13 amino acids long. Germline V gene lookup returns CDR1 SGHTA and CDR2 FQGNSA. The germline V and J ends were trimmed by 4 bases and 4 bases, with 10 bases remaining between them. CDR3 sequence: CASSSGAGYGYTF. The CDR3 DNA is TGTGCCAGCAGCTCCGGAGCAGGCTATGGCTACACCTTC.

The chain is built from TRBV27 and TRBJ2-2; D unresolved. V was cut by 1 base and J by 1 base, with 4 bases left in between. The germline V gene encodes CDR1 MNHEY and CDR2 SMNVEV (reference sequence). The CDR3 extends over 14 amino acids. CDR3 DNA sequence: TGTGCCAGCAGTTTATACGGGAACACCGGGGAGCTGTTTTTT. Its protein is CASSLYGNTGELFF.

The V call is TRBV9, the J call TRBJ2-7; D is possibly TRBD2 (6 bases). Germline-derived CDR1 and CDR2 are SGDLS and YYNGEE. V was pared by 0 bases and J by 3 bases, with 19 bases between. There are 17 residues in the CDR3. CDR3 in DNA: TGTGCCAGCAGCGTAGAGGAGGGAACTACAGCTAACTACGAGCAGTACTTC. Amino acids: CASSVEEGTTANYEQYF.

V is TRBV28 and J is TRBJ1-1; D is unresolved. In germline, CDR1 is MDHEN, CDR2 SYDVKM. The CDR3 has 15 amino acids. Trimming stripped 2 bases from V and 4 bases from J, with 14 bases between. DNA of the CDR3: TGTGCCAGCAGTTTAATCGATCTTGTAGGCACTGAAGCTTTCTTT. Its protein product is CASSLIDLVGTEAFF.